Here is one T cell receptor (beta chain) with its context. The target antigen is unknown. This sample was taken from a study of OX40 agonist ivuxolimab in advanced cancers. Study-wide background: Patients were dosed with the agonistic anti-OX40 (CD134) antibody ivuxolimab. Study observations and caveats: Clonal expansion by week 6 occurred in CD4+ and CD8+ blood T cells (at 0.1 to 3.0 mg/kg).

TCRdb's table, derived via immunoSEQ multiplex PCR, lists solely in-frame clones and lacks some. The table records 95,000 to 100,000 clones, around 83% of them present only once. Trimming took 4 bases from V and 2 from J, leaving 14 bases between them. This CDR3 is 15 amino acids long. CDR1 is MNHEY, CDR2 SMNVEV, per germline (reference sequence). The rearrangement links TRBV27 to TRBJ2-5; D not resolved. The sample consisted of CD4+ or CD8+ T cells sorted from blood, taken in a trial of the OX40 agonist ivuxolimab. The receptor was isolated from an adult with an advanced solid tumor such as melanoma, head and neck, liver or kidney cancer. Written as DNA, the CDR3 is TGTGCCAGCAGTTCCCCGCGAGGCGGACAAGAGACCCAGTACTTC. It codes for CASSSPRGGQETQYF.